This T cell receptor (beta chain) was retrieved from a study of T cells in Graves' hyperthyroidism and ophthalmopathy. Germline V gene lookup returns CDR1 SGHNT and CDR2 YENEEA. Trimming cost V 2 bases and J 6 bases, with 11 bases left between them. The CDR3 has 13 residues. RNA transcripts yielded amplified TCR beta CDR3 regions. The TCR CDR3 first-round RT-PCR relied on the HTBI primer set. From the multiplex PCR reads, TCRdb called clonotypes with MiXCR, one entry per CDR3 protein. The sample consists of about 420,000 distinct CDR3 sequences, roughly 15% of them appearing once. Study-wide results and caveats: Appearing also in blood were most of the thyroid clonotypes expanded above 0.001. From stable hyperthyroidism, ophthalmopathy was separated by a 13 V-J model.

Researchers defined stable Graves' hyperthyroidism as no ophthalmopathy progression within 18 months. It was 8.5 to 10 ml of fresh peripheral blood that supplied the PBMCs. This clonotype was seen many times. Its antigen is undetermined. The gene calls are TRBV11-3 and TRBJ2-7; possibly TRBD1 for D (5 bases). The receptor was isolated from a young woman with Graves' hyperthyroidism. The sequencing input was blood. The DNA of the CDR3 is TGTGCCAGCAGCTTATACGCAGGGATCGAGCAGTACTTC. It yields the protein CASSLYAGIEQYF.